This T cell receptor (beta chain) was sequenced in a study of T cells in narcolepsy. About the research overall: Donors had narcolepsy type 1 or type 2, or were healthy controls. General study results and limits: Healthy controls reportedly lacked the autoreactive clonotypes serially found in patients' blood. Autoreactive clone sequences were missing from some blood memory CD4+ repertoires. Autoreactive HCRT-specific and TRIB2-specific clonotypes were marked in same-patient CSF-versus-blood CD4+ comparisons.

Measured with immunoSEQ multiplex PCR; TCRdb has only the in-frame clones, and not every one. The profile shows fewer than 25,000 clones, approximately 85% of them singletons. The sample holds one count of this clone. Its antigen remains unidentified. With 4 bases removed from V and 6 bases from J, the gap between germline ends came to 19 bases. Germline CDR1 and CDR2: MDHEN and SYDVKM. The length of the CDR3 is 16 residues. This clonotype was obtained from a human donor in good health. Sample: memory (CD45RA-) CD4+ T cells from blood. The chain has TRBV28 and TRBJ1-5; D ambiguous. The CDR3 reads CASSYSSRISRQPQHF. Written as DNA, the CDR3 is TGTGCCAGCAGTTACTCTTCGAGGATCAGCCGTCAGCCCCAGCATTTT.